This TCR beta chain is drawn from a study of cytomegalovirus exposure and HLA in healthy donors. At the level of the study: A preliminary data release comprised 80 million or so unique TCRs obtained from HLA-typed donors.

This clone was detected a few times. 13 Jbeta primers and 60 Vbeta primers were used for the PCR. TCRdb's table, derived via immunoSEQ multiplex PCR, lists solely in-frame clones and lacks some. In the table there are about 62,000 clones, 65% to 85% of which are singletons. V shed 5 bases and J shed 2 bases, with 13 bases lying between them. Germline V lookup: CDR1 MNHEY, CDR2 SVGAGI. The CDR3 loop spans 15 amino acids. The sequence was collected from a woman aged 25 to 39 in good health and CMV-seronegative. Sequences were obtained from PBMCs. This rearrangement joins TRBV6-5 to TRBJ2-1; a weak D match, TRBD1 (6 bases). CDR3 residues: CASSLDRSPYNEQFF. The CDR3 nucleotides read TGTGCCAGCAGTCTCGACAGGAGTCCCTACAATGAGCAGTTCTTC.